The 10 T cell receptor beta chains below come from one sample, sequenced in a study of T cells expressing NK-cell markers. TCRdb derives one entry per CDR3 protein from the 5' RACE reads, leaving out DNA. The sample includes 350,000 to 400,000 distinct CDR3 sequences. The sample taken for sequencing was blood T cells: a sorted CD56 or NKG2C T cell subset, CD4+ or CD8+ T cells, or bulk PBMC T cells (not recorded which). These receptor sequences come from a woman aged 50 to 60 in good health.

This chain connects TRBV7-6 to TRBJ2-3. The CDR3 is made up of 13 amino acids. Germline CDR1 reads SGHVS; CDR2 reads FNYEAQ. This CDR3 is CASSLSSRNTQYF.

This chain uses TRBV5-1 with TRBJ2-2. This CDR3 spans 15 amino acids. CDR1 is SGHRS, CDR2 YFSETQ, per germline. This chain's CDR3 is CASSLSLAATGELFF.

This chain uses TRBV7-3 with TRBJ2-3. The germline V gene encodes CDR1 SGHTA and CDR2 FQGTGA. The CDR3 length is 17 residues. CDR3 residues: CASSLTRGAAGTDTQYF. Combining the CDR3 with reference TRBV7-3 and TRBJ2-3 gives the whole variable domain GAGVSQTPSNKVTEKGKYVELRCDPISGHTALYWYRQSLGQGPEFLIYFQGTGAADDSGLPNDRFFAVRPEGSVSTLKIQRTERGDSAVYLCASSLTRGAAGTDTQYFGPGTRLTVL.

The rearrangement links TRBV4-1 to TRBJ2-7; the TCRdb call, TRBD2, lacks DNA for checking. The germline CDR1 and CDR2 sequences are MGHRA and YSYEKL. The CDR3 consists of 17 residues. CDR3 sequence: CASSQGIAGGPPREQYF.

The chain has TRBV12-5 and TRBJ2-6. Germline V gene data show CDR1 as LGHNT and CDR2 as FRNRAP. The CDR3 loop spans 15 amino acids. The CDR3: CASGLPQSGANVLTF. Drawing the rest from reference TRBV12-5 and TRBJ2-6, the complete variable domain is DARVTQTPRHKVTEMGQEVTMRCQPILGHNTVFWYRQTMMQGLELLAYFRNRAPLDDSGMPKDRFSAEMPDATLATLKIQPSEPRDSAVYFCASGLPQSGANVLTFGAGSRLTVL.

V gene TRBV14 combines with J gene TRBJ2-5; with no DNA, the TCRdb D assignment of TRBD2 cannot be verified. Germline V lookup: CDR1 SGHDN, CDR2 FVKESK. The CDR3 consists of 15 residues. CDR3 in amino acids: CASSRLAEPKETQYF.

The chain combines TRBV12-3 or TRBV12-4 with TRBJ1-6; the D gene TCRdb calls, TRBD1, cannot be checked with no DNA. The CDR3 totals 14 residues. The CDR3 loop is CASSLMTDNSPLHF.

This chain uses TRBV12-3 or TRBV12-4 with TRBJ1-1; the D call of TRBD1 rests on TCRdb alone, since no DNA is present to check it. This CDR3 comprises 14 residues. The CDR3: CASSRQVLNTEAFF.

CDR3: CASTNSPAIWGYTF. The chain uses TRBV27 and TRBJ1-2; the D call from TCRdb, TRBD1, cannot be confirmed without DNA. CDR1 is MNHEY, CDR2 SMNVEV, per germline (reference sequence). The CDR3 length is 14 residues.

V gene TRBV11-2 combines with J gene TRBJ2-1. CDR1 is SGHAT and CDR2 is FQNNGV in the germline V gene. The CDR3 extends over 14 amino acids. This chain's CDR3 is CASSLVVSYNEQFF. The full variable domain, its missing parts supplied by reference TRBV11-2 and TRBJ2-1, is EAGVAQSPRYKIIEKRQSVAFWCNPISGHATLYWYQQILGQGPKLLIQFQNNGVVDDSQLPKDRFSAERLKGVDSTLKIQPAKLEDSAVYLCASSLVVSYNEQFFGPGTRLTVL.